This T cell receptor (beta chain) was identified during a study of CD8+ T cells in alopecia areata. Reverse transcription of extracted RNA yielded cDNA, which provided the sequencing template. Profiling relied on immunoSEQ multiplex PCR, and the TCRdb table lists in-frame clones only, not all of them. Of about 37,000 clones in the sample, 45% to 65% are singletons; the top ten hold approximately 2%. This CDR3 comprises 13 residues. CDR1 SNHLY and CDR2 FYNNEI come from the germline V gene. Trimming took off 10 bases at V and 0 bases at J, with 9 bases between the two ends. Study-wide findings and caveats: When scalp samples are sequenced, resident alphabeta T cells of normal skin are also captured.

CD25+CD127- cells were obtained by sorting CD4+ cells, for a handful of patients. Patients with alopecia areata provided lesional scalp punch biopsies as well as peripheral blood. PBMCs yielded sorted CD4+ and CD8+ T cells. On this clone: Its antigen is as yet unknown.

Sequencing was done on a sample of CD4+ Tregs sorted from blood. This sequence joins TRBV2 and TRBJ2-2; D unclear. This receptor was taken from a human donor with alopecia areata. The CDR3 DNA sequence: TGTGCCACCCAATATACGAACACCGGGGAGCTGTTTTTT. It encodes CATQYTNTGELFF.